This paragraph covers one T cell receptor (beta chain) sequence. This sample is drawn from a study of technical replicates of blood from several donors. The CDR3 length is 13 residues. The germline V and J ends were trimmed by 7 bases and 4 bases, with 13 bases remaining between them. Germline-derived CDR1 and CDR2 are MNHEY and SMNVEV (reference sequence). Sequencing used immunoSEQ multiplex PCR; TCRdb keeps in-frame clones, though not all of them. In the table there are approximately 75,000 clones, approximately 97% of which are singletons. This receptor was identified in a human donor in good health. Sequenced input: T cells isolated from PBMCs. The chain combines TRBV27 with TRBJ1-2; no clear D gene. The CDR3 reads CASIGENGYGYTF. The CDR3 nucleotides read TGTGCCAGCATCGGGGAGAATGGCTATGGCTACACCTTC.